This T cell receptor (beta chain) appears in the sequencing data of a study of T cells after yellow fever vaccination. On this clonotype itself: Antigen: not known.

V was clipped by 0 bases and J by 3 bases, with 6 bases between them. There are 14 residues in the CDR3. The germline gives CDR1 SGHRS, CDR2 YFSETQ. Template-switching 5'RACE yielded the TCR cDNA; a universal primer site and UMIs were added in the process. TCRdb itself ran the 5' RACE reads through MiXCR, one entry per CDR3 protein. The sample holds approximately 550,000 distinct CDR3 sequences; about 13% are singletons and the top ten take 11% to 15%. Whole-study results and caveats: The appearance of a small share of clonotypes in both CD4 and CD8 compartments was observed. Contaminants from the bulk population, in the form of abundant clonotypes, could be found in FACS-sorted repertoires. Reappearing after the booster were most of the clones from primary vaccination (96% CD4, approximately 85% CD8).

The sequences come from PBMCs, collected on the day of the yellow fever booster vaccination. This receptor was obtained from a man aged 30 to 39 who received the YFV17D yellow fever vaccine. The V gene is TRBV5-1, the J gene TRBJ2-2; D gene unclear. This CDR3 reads CASSLELDTGELFF. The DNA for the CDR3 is TGCGCCAGCAGCTTGGAGCTGGACACCGGGGAGCTGTTTTTT.